This T cell receptor beta chain came from a study of response to subunit inactivated influenza vaccine. This clonotype appeared a few times. Its target is unknown. Study-level results: Few new T cells, the authors suggested, are recruited by each seasonal influenza vaccination.

The CDR3 sequence is 14 residues long. V shed 4 bases, J shed 5 bases, and the junction held 5 bases outside the gene matches. TCRdb analysed the RT-PCR reads with MiXCR anew, one entry per CDR3 protein. Seen here are around 520,000 distinct CDR3 sequences, approximately 24% observed once, and the top ten hold about 1.9%. This specimen was CD4+ T cells sorted from PBMCs, taken about 5 days after vaccination. The genes are TRBV12-3 or TRBV12-4 and TRBJ2-7; TRBD1 aligns across 10 bases. This clonotype was obtained from a man aged 50 or older who received an inactivated influenza vaccine. The CDR3 loop reads CASSYRDRGHEQYF. The CDR3 nucleotides read TGTGCCAGCAGTTACCGGGACAGGGGCCACGAGCAGTACTTC.